This TCR beta chain comes out of a study of T cell responses to AZD1222 COVID-19 vaccine (dated by TCRdb to 2020 to 2022). Study-level background: AZD1222 recipients given second doses at about 4 weeks or at about 12 weeks were pooled, since spike-specific TCR depth and breadth were not found to differ between the two schedules. TCR sequencing was performed for 230 to 250 trial participants, of whom roughly 200 were given two doses of AZD1222 and around 26 were given two doses of MenACWY control vaccine. Trial participants were enrolled by age into subgroups of 18-55, 56-69 and 70-plus years, and roughly 150, 30 and 60 TCR-sequenced participants, respectively, were included in these subgroups.

In the paper's terms, the time point label means: baseline before first vaccination. Vaccinee samples were obtained from the UK trials COV001 and COV002, which included a single-blind randomized controlled phase 2/3 trial of AZD1222 (ChAdOx1 nCoV-19) in healthy adults. For TCRbeta chain sequencing, PBMC samples from trial participants were taken at day 0 and at day 28 after the second dose. Paper-wide results and their limitations: Because no day 14 peak-response samples were available, the repertoires could be characterized only after the peak T cell response. Epitopes outside the regions mutated in the B.1.351 and B.1.1.7 variants were reportedly recognized by nearly half of the unique spike-specific TCRs. In the small 56-69-year group, the increase in depth fell short of significance, most likely because of low power. Spike-specific TCR breadth and depth rose significantly after two AZD1222 doses compared with day 0 and with MenACWY recipients. Conclusions about previously exposed vaccinees are limited, since just five or six AZD1222 recipients were seropositive for SARS-CoV-2 at baseline. Participants were mostly white British, with more females than males. The authors suggested clonal diversity may have been underestimated. Vaccine-associated CD4 TCRs spanned the whole spike protein, with dominant responses in regions 160-218 and 743-854.

The CDR3 runs 16 residues from the cysteine to the phenylalanine. The kept DNA is CDR3 alone, 48 bases in frame from the first base. From a lookup of the germline V gene, CDR1 and CDR2 are MNHEY and SVGAGI. The trim is 2 bases for V and 0 bases for J, with a gap of 14 bases between the germline ends. The CDR3 regions of human TCRbeta chains were subjected to immunosequencing. In the original analysis: Repertoire TCRs were matched against a reference library of SARS-CoV-2-specific TCRs generated with the MIRA antigen-specificity platform. Breadth was defined as the fraction of unique TCRs that were SARS-CoV-2-associated. Depth was defined as the fraction of total T cells that were SARS-CoV-2-associated. Using the MIRA data, each spike-specific TCR was mapped to the spike region that the TCR reacts to and placed in a CD4 or CD8 class. Log10-transformed breadth and depth values were compared by one-way ANOVA with Sidak's multiple comparisons tests. Imported from immuneACCESS, the table was reduced by TCRdb to in-frame sequences with V and J called. These copies leave out some clones; in studies compared against another copy, an unresolved V gene accounts for under half, and the cause of the remainder is not known. V, J and clone size derive from that table, while D and trimming were established from the DNA sequence. The sample profile shows under 200,000 clones; about 90% of them were found once. In total, the top ten clones hold 1.9% of the sample.

A note on this clone: The antigen it recognizes is unknown. No base-level quality is on record; no much larger clone is a single base apart.

This specimen consisted of peripheral blood, obtained on day 0 of AZD1222 vaccination. The rearranged chain carries TRBV6-5 and TRBJ2-7; the D gene is possibly TRBD1 or TRBD2, with 5 bases matching each. This TCR was sampled from an adult in good health. The sequence in DNA is TGTGCCAGCAGTTACGACGGGACGGGAAGCTCCTACGAGCAGTACTTC. The encoded protein is CASSYDGTGSSYEQYF.